This record covers a single T cell receptor beta chain. What it binds is unknown. Per germline, CDR1 SNHLY and CDR2 FYNNEI. The CDR3 has 14 amino acids. Peripheral blood came from all dose cohorts at three timepoints. This record comes from a study of OX40 agonist ivuxolimab in advanced cancers. Study in general: People in dose escalation had one of these cancers: hepatocellular carcinoma, melanoma, renal cell or head and neck cancer. Study-level results: Low normalized T-cell clonal expansion was additionally recorded for some nonresponders.

TCRdb's table, derived via immunoSEQ multiplex PCR, lists solely in-frame clones and lacks some. The sample lists tens of thousands of clones; about 93% were seen once. The specimen comprised CD4+ or CD8+ T cells sorted from blood, sampled in a trial of the OX40 agonist ivuxolimab. The chain employs TRBV2 and TRBJ2-5; 12 bases line up with TRBD2. The J call may be incorrect, as the DNA end agrees better with TRBJ2-7. This clonotype originated in an adult with an advanced solid tumor such as melanoma, head and neck, liver or kidney cancer. CDR3 nucleotide sequence: TGTGCCAGCCGCCCGACTAGCGGGAGTTACGAGCAGTACTTC. It specifies CASRPTSGSYEQYF.